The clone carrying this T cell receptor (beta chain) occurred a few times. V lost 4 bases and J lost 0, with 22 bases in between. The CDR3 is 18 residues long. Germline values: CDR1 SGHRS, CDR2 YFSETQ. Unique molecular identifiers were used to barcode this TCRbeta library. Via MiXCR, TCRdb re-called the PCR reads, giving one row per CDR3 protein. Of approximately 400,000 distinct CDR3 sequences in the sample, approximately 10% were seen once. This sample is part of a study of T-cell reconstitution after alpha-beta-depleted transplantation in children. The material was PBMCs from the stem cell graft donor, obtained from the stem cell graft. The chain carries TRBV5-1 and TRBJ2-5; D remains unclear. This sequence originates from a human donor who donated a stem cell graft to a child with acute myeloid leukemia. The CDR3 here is CASSPTPDHRTYQETQYF. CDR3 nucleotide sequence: TGCGCCAGCAGCCCGACCCCGGACCATCGAACGTACCAAGAGACCCAGTACTTC.